The 25 T cell receptor beta chains presented below share a single source sample, sequenced in a study of blood T cell repertoires in COVID-19. The repertoire was sequenced with immunoSEQ multiplex PCR; TCRdb's copy has only in-frame clones and lacks some. The sample includes some 260,000 clones, around 90% of them seen just once. Material: peripheral blood. The source of these receptors is a human donor in a cohort sampled during active COVID-19.

This chain uses TRBV9 with TRBJ2-1, with D uncertain. The V gene's germline CDR1 is SGDLS and CDR2 YYNGEE. Trimming pared 2 bases from V and 12 bases from J, leaving 9 bases between. This CDR3 has 11 residues. The CDR3 sequence is CASSVPYRQFF. The CDR3 nucleotides read TGTGCCAGCAGCGTGCCCTACCGGCAGTTCTTC.

The V gene is TRBV6-2 or TRBV6-3, the J gene TRBJ2-7, with TRBD1 matching over 7 bases. V shed 4 bases, J shed 1 base, and the junction held 10 bases outside the gene matches. Germline loops: CDR1 MNHEY, CDR2 SVGEGT. This CDR3 has 16 amino acids. The CDR3 nucleotides are TGTGCCAGCAGTTGGCCGACAGGGAGAGCTTCCTACGAGCAGTACTTC. This gives the protein CASSWPTGRASYEQYF.

J is TRBJ1-3 and V is TRBV2; D unclear. Germline-derived CDR1 and CDR2 are SNHLY and FYNNEI. Trimming removed 4 bases from V and 0 bases from J, with 10 bases in between. The CDR3 totals 15 residues. CDR3 nucleotide sequence: TGTGCCAGCAGTGGGTCCCGGGGCTCTGGAAACACCATATATTTT. Its protein is CASSGSRGSGNTIYF.

V gene TRBV11-2 combines with J gene TRBJ2-7; 9 bases line up with TRBD2. Germline CDR1 SGHAT, CDR2 FQNNGV. After removal of 5 bases from V and 3 bases from J, the junction contained 11 bases not matched to a gene. CDR3 length: 16 residues. For the CDR3, the DNA is TGTGCCAGCAGCATATTAGGGCCTAGCGGGATCTACGAGCAGTACTTC. This sequence encodes CASSILGPSGIYEQYF. The complete variable domain, with remaining parts taken from reference TRBV11-2 and TRBJ2-7, reads EAGVAQSPRYKIIEKRQSVAFWCNPISGHATLYWYQQILGQGPKLLIQFQNNGVVDDSQLPKDRFSAERLKGVDSTLKIQPAKLEDSAVYLCASSILGPSGIYEQYFGPGTRLTVT.

The rearrangement uses TRBV19 and TRBJ2-2; D is ambiguous. CDR3 length: 15 residues. The V end was cut by 7 bases, the J end by 0 bases, with 12 bases between. CDR1 is LNHDA and CDR2 is SQIVND in the germline V gene (reference sequence). The CDR3 region has the DNA TGTGCCAGTACTGTCCGGGTTACGAACACCGGGGAGCTGTTTTTT. Translating gives CASTVRVTNTGELFF.

V usage is TRBV7-2 and J usage is TRBJ2-5; D remains ambiguous. V was shortened by 5 bases and J by 3 bases, with 7 bases between the two germline ends. Germline CDR1 reads SGHTA; CDR2 reads FQGNSA. The CDR3 has 12 residues. CDR3 DNA: TGTGCCAGCAGCCCGCAGAAAGAGACCCAGTACTTC. It yields the protein CASSPQKETQYF.

V and J are TRBV5-4 and TRBJ1-6; TRBD1 matches at 7 bases. The V segment lost 1 base and the J segment 2 bases; nucleotides outside the gene matches: 6. CDR3 length: 17 residues. CDR1 is SGHNT and CDR2 is YYREEE in the germline V gene (reference sequence). The CDR3 DNA reads TGTGCCAGCAGCTTGAAGTGGGACAGCGCCTATAATTCACCCCTCCACTTT. It is translated as CASSLKWDSAYNSPLHF.

The rearrangement joins TRBV7-3 to TRBJ1-2; TRBD1 matches 9 bases. V gave up 5 bases and J gave up 3 bases; unmatched junction bases: 7. CDR1 and CDR2 from the germline V gene are SGHTA and FQGTGA. The CDR3 consists of 15 residues. The CDR3 is CASSTRDREDYGYTF. The CDR3 DNA is TGTGCCAGCAGCACGCGGGACAGGGAGGACTATGGCTACACCTTC.

For this clone: The junction and the germline gene differ at one end; a read error may be behind it. The V gene is TRBV7-7, the J gene TRBJ2-1; D perhaps matches TRBD2 (6 bases). This CDR3 has 13 residues. Germline CDR1 reads SSHAT; CDR2 reads FNYEAQ (reference sequence). The CDR3 nucleotides are TGTGCTAGCAGCTCCGCTAGCGTCGATGAGCAGTTCTTC. This sequence encodes CASSSASVDEQFF.

This sequence joins TRBV13 and TRBJ1-1; no reliable D call. V dropped 4 bases and J dropped 7 bases, with 16 bases sitting between them. The CDR3 consists of 14 residues. The germline CDR1 and CDR2 sequences are PRHDT and FYEKMQ (reference sequence). Here the CDR3 DNA reads TGTGCCAGCAGCTCAGGTGAACCGGGATTTGAAGCTTTCTTT. As protein: CASSSGEPGFEAFF.

The gene calls are TRBV29-1 and TRBJ1-1; 7 nucleotides agree with TRBD1. With 6 bases clipped from V and 5 bases from J, the junction kept 6 bases outside the gene matches. The CDR3 contains 12 residues. Looked up from germline, CDR1 is SQVTM and CDR2 is ANQGSEA. As DNA, the CDR3 is TGCAGCGTCCACAGGGGAGAGACTGAAGCTTTCTTT. Protein product: CSVHRGETEAFF.

The J gene is TRBJ2-1, the V gene TRBV15; TRBD2 matches at 11 bases. This CDR3 comprises 15 residues. V lost 0 bases and J lost 9; bases outside the gene matches: 4. The V gene's germline CDR1 is LNHNV and CDR2 YYDKDF (reference sequence). The CDR3, as DNA: TGTGCCACCAGCAGAGATAGCGGGGGGGCCGGTGAGCAGTTCTTC. Protein: CATSRDSGGAGEQFF.

Points on this clone: Mismatch with germline at one junction end may stem from a read error. The rearrangement joins TRBV28 to TRBJ2-7, with a possible D match to TRBD2 (6 bases). The CDR3 is 12 amino acids. Germline CDR1 MDHEN, CDR2 SYDVKM. CDR3 nucleotides: TGTGCCAGCAGCCCTCCCCGACTAGAGCAGGGCTTC. As protein: CASSPPRLEQGF.

The rearrangement uses TRBV11-2 and TRBJ1-3; D remains ambiguous. The CDR3 totals 14 residues. The V gene lost 5 bases and the J gene lost 3 bases, with 11 bases spanning the gap. CDR1 is SGHAT and CDR2 is FQNNGV in the germline V gene. DNA of the CDR3: TGTGCCAGCAGCGGGAGCGGGGATGGAAACACCATATATTTT. Translated, it gives CASSGSGDGNTIYF.

The chain has TRBV9 and TRBJ1-2; D is perhaps TRBD1 (5 bases). The CDR3 consists of 13 residues. Germline V lookup: CDR1 SGDLS, CDR2 YYNGEE. V lost 5 bases to trimming and J lost 2 bases, with 10 bases between them. The CDR3 is CASRATENYGYTF. CDR3 nucleotide sequence: TGTGCCAGCAGAGCGACAGAAAACTATGGCTACACCTTC.

J is TRBJ1-5 and V is TRBV7-9, with TRBD1 matching over 9 bases. Germline V gene lookup returns CDR1 SEHNR and CDR2 FQNEAQ (reference sequence). This CDR3 contains 15 residues. Losses at the gene ends were 4 bases for V and 1 base for J; bases not matched to a gene: 2. The CDR3 spells CASSSGQGSNQPQHF. The CDR3 DNA reads as TGTGCCAGCAGCTCTGGACAGGGGAGCAATCAGCCCCAGCATTTT.

The chain is built from TRBV5-1 and TRBJ2-2, with 10 positions matching TRBD2. The germline V gene has CDR1 SGHRS and CDR2 YFSETQ. This CDR3 comprises 16 residues. Losses at the gene ends were 6 bases for V and 0 bases for J; bases not matched to a gene: 5. This CDR3 is CASNGLADPNTGELFF. The CDR3 region has the DNA TGCGCCAGCAATGGACTAGCGGATCCGAACACCGGGGAGCTGTTTTTT.

The chain has TRBV27 and TRBJ2-1; 7 nucleotides agree with TRBD2. The CDR3 runs to 14 residues. In germline, CDR1 is MNHEY, CDR2 SMNVEV (reference sequence). Trimming cost V 3 bases and J 6 bases; bases outside gene matches: 5. CDR3 protein: CASSFRGEINEQFF. The CDR3 nucleotides are TGTGCCAGCAGTTTTCGGGGGGAGATCAATGAGCAGTTCTTC.

The chain links TRBV5-6 to TRBJ1-4; no definite D call. Germline V gene data show CDR1 as SGHDT and CDR2 as YYEEEE. The V end was cut by 1 base, the J end by 5 bases, with 6 bases between. The CDR3 length is 13 residues. Written as DNA, the CDR3 is TGTGCCAGCAGCTTGCGCGGGAATGAAAAACTGTTTTTT. Residues: CASSLRGNEKLFF. Full variable domain (rest looked up from reference TRBV5-6 and TRBJ1-4): DAGVTQSPTHLIKTRGQQVTLRCSPKSGHDTVSWYQQALGQGPQFIFQYYEEEERQRGNFPDRFSGHQFPNYSSELNVNALLLGDSALYLCASSLRGNEKLFFGSGTQLSVL.

The rearrangement joins TRBV4-3 to TRBJ1-2; tentatively, D is TRBD1 (5 bases). This CDR3 is 14 amino acids long. Trimming took 3 bases from V and 4 from J, leaving 12 bases between them. Germline V lookup: CDR1 LGHNA, CDR2 YSLEER. CDR3 region: CASSQGDSFYGYTF. The CDR3 region has the DNA TGCGCCAGCAGCCAGGGCGACAGCTTCTATGGCTACACCTTC.

V is TRBV19 and J is TRBJ2-2; the match to TRBD2 covers 8 bases. Germline lookup yields CDR1 LNHDA and CDR2 SQIVND (reference sequence). The CDR3 spans 15 residues. V lost 10 bases, J lost 4 bases, and 11 bases stayed unmatched. The CDR3 sequence is CATFQRGQGTGELFF. The CDR3 DNA reads as TGTGCCACATTTCAGCGGGGGCAGGGCACCGGGGAGCTGTTTTTT.

Comments on this clone: This CDR3 is also generated by other DNA sequences in the sample. The rearrangement joins TRBV6-5 to TRBJ1-1; weak D call: TRBD1 (6 bases). The germline V gene has CDR1 MNHEY and CDR2 SVGAGI. This CDR3 comprises 16 residues. V lost 0 bases to trimming and J lost 1 base, with 12 bases between them. CDR3 DNA: TGTGCCAGCAGTTACTCGAGAGGGGGAGAGAACACTGAAGCTTTCTTT. Encoded protein: CASSYSRGGENTEAFF.

This clone was seen only once. The rearrangement uses TRBV9 and TRBJ2-7; a possible D gene is TRBD1 (6 bases). Germline V gene lookup returns CDR1 SGDLS and CDR2 YYNGEE. Trimming shortened V by 4 bases and J by 3 bases, and 17 bases separated the two germline ends. There are 15 residues in the CDR3. The CDR3 loop is CASSPSLGAVYEQYF. The CDR3, as DNA: TGTGCCAGCAGCCCTTCTTTGGGGGCGGTCTACGAGCAGTACTTC.

The rearrangement links TRBV3-1 (or the pseudogene TRBV3-2) to TRBJ2-7; D is uncertain. In germline, CDR1 is LGHDT, CDR2 YNNKEL (reference sequence). V lost 3 bases, J lost 0 bases, and 9 bases lay in between. CDR3 size: 14 residues. CDR3 sequence (DNA): TGTGCCAGCAGCCACAGCGCGAGCTCCTACGAGCAGTACTTC. Translated: CASSHSASSYEQYF.

This clone was found a few times. The genes are TRBV30 and TRBJ1-3; 10 bases are a match to TRBD1. The CDR3 length is 13 residues. In germline, CDR1 is GTSNPN, CDR2 SVGIG (reference sequence). Trimming removed 2 bases from V and 8 bases from J; junction bases left unmatched: 3. CDR3 DNA: TGTGCCTGGAGTCTCGGACAGGGGGACACCATATATTTT. Residues: CAWSLGQGDTIYF.